This T cell receptor beta chain was retrieved from a study of cytomegalovirus exposure and HLA in healthy donors. Study conclusions and caveats: A further, later analysis showed that HLA-associated TCR beta chains (compared with equally common others) were more clonally expanded. Reports credit the classifier with highly specific, highly sensitive diagnosis of cytomegalovirus status. In vitro confirmation showed a few CMV-associated chains to be CMV antigen specific.

Germline lookup yields CDR1 MNHEY and CDR2 SMNVEV (reference sequence). J lost 2 bases, V lost 2 bases, and 4 bases had no gene match. This CDR3 is built from 16 residues. Notes on this clone: Its antigen remains unknown.

PCR amplification relied on 60 Vbeta primers (plus 13 Jbeta primers). Profiled with immunoSEQ multiplex PCR; TCRdb holds only in-frame clones, not every one. The sample lists roughly 150,000 clones, approximately 78% occurring once. Among the donors, all were healthy bone marrow donors. The TCR sequence derives from a male donor in good health and CMV-seronegative. The sample consisted of PBMCs. The chain has TRBV27 and TRBJ2-3, with 10 bases identical to TRBD2. CDR3 amino acids: CASSLRAGGNTDTQYF. The CDR3 coding sequence is TGTGCCAGCAGTTTACGAGCGGGGGGGAACACAGATACGCAGTATTTT.